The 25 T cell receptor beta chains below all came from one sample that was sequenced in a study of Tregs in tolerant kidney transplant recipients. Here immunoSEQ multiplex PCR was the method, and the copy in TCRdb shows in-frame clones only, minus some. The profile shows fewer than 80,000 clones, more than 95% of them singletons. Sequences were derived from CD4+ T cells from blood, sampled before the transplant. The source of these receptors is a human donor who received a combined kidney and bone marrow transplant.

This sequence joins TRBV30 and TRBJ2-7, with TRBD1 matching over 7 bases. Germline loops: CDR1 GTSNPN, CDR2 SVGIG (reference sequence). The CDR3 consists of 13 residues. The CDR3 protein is CAFHPGGTYEQYF. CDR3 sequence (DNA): TGTGCATTCCATCCAGGGGGAACCTACGAGCAGTACTTC.

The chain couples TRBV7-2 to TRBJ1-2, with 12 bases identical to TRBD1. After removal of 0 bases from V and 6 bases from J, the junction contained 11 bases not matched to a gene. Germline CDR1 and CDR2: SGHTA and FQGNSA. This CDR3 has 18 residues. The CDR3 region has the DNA TGTGCCAGCAGCTTAGCACCGGGACAGGGGGCATTTGGGGATGGCTACACCTTC. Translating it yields CASSLAPGQGAFGDGYTF.

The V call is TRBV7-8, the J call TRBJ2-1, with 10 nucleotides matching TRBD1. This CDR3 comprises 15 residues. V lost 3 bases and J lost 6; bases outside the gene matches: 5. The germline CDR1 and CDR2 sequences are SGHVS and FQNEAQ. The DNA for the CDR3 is TGTGCCAGCAGCTTCCTTAGGACAGGGGGCAATGAGCAGTTCTTC. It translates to CASSFLRTGGNEQFF.

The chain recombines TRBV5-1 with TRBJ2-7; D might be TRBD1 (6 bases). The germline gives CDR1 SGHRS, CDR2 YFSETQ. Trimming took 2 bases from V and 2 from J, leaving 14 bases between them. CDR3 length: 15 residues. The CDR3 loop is CASSLGQTIPYEQYF. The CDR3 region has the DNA TGCGCCAGCAGCTTAGGACAGACAATCCCCTACGAGCAGTACTTC.

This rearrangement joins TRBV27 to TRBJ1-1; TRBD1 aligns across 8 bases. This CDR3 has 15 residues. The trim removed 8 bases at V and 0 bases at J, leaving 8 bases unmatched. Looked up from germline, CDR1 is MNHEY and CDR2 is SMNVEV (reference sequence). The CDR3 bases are TGTGCCAGCCGACAGGGGTCTCTCATGAACACTGAAGCTTTCTTT. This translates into CASRQGSLMNTEAFF.

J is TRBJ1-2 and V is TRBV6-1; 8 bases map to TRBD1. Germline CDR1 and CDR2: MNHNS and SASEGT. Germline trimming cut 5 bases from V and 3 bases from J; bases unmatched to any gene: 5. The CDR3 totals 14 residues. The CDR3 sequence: CASSSGQGYYGYTF. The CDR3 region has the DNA TGTGCCAGCAGTTCTGGACAGGGCTACTATGGCTACACCTTC.

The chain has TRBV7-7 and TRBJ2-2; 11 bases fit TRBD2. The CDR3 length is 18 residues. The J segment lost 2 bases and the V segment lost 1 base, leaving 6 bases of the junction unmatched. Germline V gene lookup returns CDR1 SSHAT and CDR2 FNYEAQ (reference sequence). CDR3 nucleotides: TGTGCCAGCAGCTTAGAACCTAGCGGGGGGCTTAACACCGGGGAGCTGTTTTTT. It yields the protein CASSLEPSGGLNTGELFF. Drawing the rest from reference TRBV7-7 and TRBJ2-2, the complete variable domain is GAGVSQSPRYKVTKRGQDVTLRCDPISSHATLYWYQQALGQGPEFLTYFNYEAQPDKSGLPSDRFSAERPEGSISTLTIQRTEQRDSAMYRCASSLEPSGGLNTGELFFGEGSRLTVL.

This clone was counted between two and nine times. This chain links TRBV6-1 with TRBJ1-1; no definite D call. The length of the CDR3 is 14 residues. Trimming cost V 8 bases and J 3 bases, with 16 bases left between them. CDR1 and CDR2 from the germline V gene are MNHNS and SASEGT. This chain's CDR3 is CASGPFSAYTEAFF. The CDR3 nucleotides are TGTGCCAGCGGCCCTTTTTCAGCGTACACTGAAGCTTTCTTT.

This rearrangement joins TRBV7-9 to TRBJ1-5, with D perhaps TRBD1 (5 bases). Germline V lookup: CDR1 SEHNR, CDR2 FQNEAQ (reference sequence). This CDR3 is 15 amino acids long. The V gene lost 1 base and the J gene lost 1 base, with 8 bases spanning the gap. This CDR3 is CASSLGGGSNQPQHF. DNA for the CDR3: TGTGCCAGCAGCTTAGGTGGGGGGAGCAATCAGCCCCAGCATTTT.

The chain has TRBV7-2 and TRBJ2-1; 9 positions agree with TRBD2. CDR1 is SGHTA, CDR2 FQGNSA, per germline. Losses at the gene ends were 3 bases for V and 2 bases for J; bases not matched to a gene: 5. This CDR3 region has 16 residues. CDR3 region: CASSFTGGGAYNEQFF. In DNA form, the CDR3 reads TGTGCCAGCAGCTTCACGGGCGGGGGGGCCTACAATGAGCAGTTCTTC.

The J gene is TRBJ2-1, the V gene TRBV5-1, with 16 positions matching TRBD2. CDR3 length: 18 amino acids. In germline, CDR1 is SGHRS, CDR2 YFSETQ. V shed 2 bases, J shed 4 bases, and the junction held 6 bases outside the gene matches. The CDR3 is CASSFSGLAGGPYNEQFF. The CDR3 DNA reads TGCGCCAGCAGCTTCTCGGGACTAGCGGGAGGGCCGTACAATGAGCAGTTCTTC.

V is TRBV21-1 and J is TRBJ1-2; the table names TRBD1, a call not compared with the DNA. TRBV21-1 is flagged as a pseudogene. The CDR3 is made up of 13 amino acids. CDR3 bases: TGTGCCAGCAGCAAAGCCTACAGGGGAGGCTACACCTTC. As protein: CASSKAYRGGYTF.

The CDR3 nucleotides are TGCAGCGTTGCGTACCGGGGAGCCTCCTGGCGCACAGATACGCAGTATTTT. This gives the protein CSVAYRGASWRTDTQYF. The chain links TRBV29-1 to TRBJ2-3; maybe TRBD2 (5 bases). V gave up 4 bases and J gave up 1 base, with 21 bases separating them. CDR1 is SQVTM, CDR2 ANQGSEA, per germline. The CDR3 has 17 amino acids.

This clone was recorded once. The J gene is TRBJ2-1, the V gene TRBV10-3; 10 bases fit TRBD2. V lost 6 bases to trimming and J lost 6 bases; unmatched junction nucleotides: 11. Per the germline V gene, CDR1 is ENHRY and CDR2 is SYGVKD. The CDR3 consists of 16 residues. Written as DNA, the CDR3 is TGTGCCATCAGCCGAACGCTAGCGGGAGAACTCAATGAGCAGTTCTTC. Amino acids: CAISRTLAGELNEQFF.

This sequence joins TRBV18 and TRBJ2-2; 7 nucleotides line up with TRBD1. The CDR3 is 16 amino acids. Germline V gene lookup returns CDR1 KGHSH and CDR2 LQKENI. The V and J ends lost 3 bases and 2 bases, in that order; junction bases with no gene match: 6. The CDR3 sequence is CASSPRGQKNTGELFF. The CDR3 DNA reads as TGTGCCAGCTCACCGAGGGGACAGAAAAACACCGGGGAGCTGTTTTTT. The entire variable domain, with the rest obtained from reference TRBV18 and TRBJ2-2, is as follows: NAGVMQNPRHLVRRRGQEARLRCSPMKGHSHVYWYRQLPEEGLKFMVYLQKENIIDESGMPKERFSAEFPKEGPSILRIQQVVRGDSAAYFCASSPRGQKNTGELFFGEGSRLTVL.

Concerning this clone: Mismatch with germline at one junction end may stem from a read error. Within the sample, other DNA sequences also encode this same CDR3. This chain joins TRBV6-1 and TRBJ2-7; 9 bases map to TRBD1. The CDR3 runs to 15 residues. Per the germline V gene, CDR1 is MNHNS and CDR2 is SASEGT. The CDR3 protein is CASSFPGQGPYEQYF. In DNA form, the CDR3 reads TGTGCTAGCAGTTTTCCGGGACAGGGACCCTACGAGCAGTACTTC.

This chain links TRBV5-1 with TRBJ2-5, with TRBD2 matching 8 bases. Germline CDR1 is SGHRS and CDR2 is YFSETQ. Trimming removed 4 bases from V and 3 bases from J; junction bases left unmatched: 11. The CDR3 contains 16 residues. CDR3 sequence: CASSPGFQREKETQYF. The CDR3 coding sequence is TGCGCCAGCAGCCCCGGGTTTCAGCGGGAGAAAGAGACCCAGTACTTC.

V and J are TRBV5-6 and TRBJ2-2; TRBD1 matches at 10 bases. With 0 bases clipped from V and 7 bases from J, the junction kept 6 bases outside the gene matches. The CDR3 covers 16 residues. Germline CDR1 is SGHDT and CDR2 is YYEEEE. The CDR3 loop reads CASSLERTGGGGELFF. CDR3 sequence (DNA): TGTGCCAGCAGCTTGGAAAGGACAGGGGGTGGCGGGGAGCTGTTTTTT.

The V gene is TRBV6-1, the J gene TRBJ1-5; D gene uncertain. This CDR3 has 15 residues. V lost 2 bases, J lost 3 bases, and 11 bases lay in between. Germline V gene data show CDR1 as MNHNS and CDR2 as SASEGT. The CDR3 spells CASSEWRAINQPQHF. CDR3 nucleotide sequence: TGTGCCAGCAGTGAATGGAGGGCAATCAATCAGCCCCAGCATTTT.

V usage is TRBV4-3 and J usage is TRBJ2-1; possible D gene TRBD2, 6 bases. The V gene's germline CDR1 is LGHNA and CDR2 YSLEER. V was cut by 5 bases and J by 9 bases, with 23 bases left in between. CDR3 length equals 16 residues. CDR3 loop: CASSDEMAGQAGEQFF. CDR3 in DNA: TGCGCCAGCAGCGACGAGATGGCGGGGCAAGCCGGTGAGCAGTTCTTC.

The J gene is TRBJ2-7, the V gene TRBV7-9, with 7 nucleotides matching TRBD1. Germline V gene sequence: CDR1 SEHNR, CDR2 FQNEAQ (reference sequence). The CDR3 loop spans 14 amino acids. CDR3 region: CAGADRVRSYEQYF. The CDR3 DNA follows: TGTGCGGGGGCAGACAGGGTAAGATCCTACGAGCAGTACTTC.

This CDR3 is CAILAAGTDTQYF. The CDR3 DNA reads as TGTGCCATCCTGGCGGCCGGCACAGATACGCAGTATTTT. The gene calls are TRBV10-3 and TRBJ2-3, with D uncertain. The germline V gene has CDR1 ENHRY and CDR2 SYGVKD. Deletions cut 8 bases from V and 1 base from J, with 10 bases between. This CDR3 is 13 amino acids long.

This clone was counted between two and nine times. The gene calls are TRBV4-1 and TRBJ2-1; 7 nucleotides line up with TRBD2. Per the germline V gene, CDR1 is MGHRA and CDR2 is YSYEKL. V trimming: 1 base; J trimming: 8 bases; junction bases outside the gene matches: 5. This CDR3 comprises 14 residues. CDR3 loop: CASSQGGGRHEQFF. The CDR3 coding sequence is TGCGCCAGCAGCCAAGGCGGGGGTCGGCATGAGCAGTTCTTC.

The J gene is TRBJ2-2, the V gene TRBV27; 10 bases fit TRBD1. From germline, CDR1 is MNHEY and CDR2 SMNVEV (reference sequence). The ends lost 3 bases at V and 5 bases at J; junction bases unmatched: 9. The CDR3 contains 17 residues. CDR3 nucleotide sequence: TGTGCCAGCAGTTTTACCTGGACAGGGGGGACGACCGGGGAGCTGTTTTTT. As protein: CASSFTWTGGTTGELFF.

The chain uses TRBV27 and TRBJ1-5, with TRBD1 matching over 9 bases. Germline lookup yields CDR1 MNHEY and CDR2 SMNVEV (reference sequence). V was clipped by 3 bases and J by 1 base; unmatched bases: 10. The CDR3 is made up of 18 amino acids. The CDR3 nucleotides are TGTGCCAGCAGTTTCGGACAGGGGAAGCGCGGGAGCAATCAGCCCCAGCATTTT. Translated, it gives CASSFGQGKRGSNQPQHF.